This entry is about one T cell receptor beta chain. The antigen is unknown. Unique molecular identifiers were added to individual cDNA molecules. A single record per CDR3 protein comes from TCRdb applying MiXCR to the 5' RACE reads. The repertoire holds 70,000 to 90,000 distinct CDR3 sequences, with about a sixth as singletons. The sample belongs to a study of early T cells in non-severe SARS-CoV-2 infection. Study findings and constraints: CD4 and private specificities were missed by VDJdb matching, which favored anti-spike CD8 responses.

V trimming: 4 bases; J trimming: 1 base; junction bases outside the gene matches: 12. The CDR3 sequence is 18 residues long. The germline gives CDR1 SGHTA, CDR2 FQGTGA. Sequences were obtained from whole blood. The rearrangement links TRBV7-3 to TRBJ2-2, with 7 bases fitting TRBD2. The sequence was collected from an adult who was a healthcare worker with PCR-confirmed SARS-CoV-2 infection or an uninfected control (not recorded which). The DNA for the CDR3 is TGTGCCAGCAGCTCCAGCCCCGGGCTAGCGGAGAACACCGGGGAGCTGTTTTTT. This codes for CASSSSPGLAENTGELFF.